This T cell receptor beta chain was found in a study of CD8 T cells in ankylosing spondylitis. A word on this clonotype: Its antigen is not known.

One entry per CDR3 protein results from TCRdb running MiXCR on the 5' RACE reads. The table records 150,000 to 200,000 distinct CDR3 sequences, 13% of them present only once. Whole-study findings and limits: Reports say disease-linked clones showed up significantly more in matched ankylosing spondylitis synovial fluid.

Sample: blood, either unsorted or a sorted T cell fraction (not recorded which). The receptor's source is a female donor with ankylosing spondylitis or in good health (not recorded which).

The CDR3 DNA follows: TGCAGCGTTTCGACTAGCGGGAGGGCCTACGAGCAGTACTTC. This translates into CSVSTSGRAYEQYF. This chain connects TRBV29-1 to TRBJ2-7, with 14 bases aligning to TRBD2. Germline V gives CDR1 SQVTM, CDR2 ANQGSEA. The CDR3 is 14 amino acids. The V gene end was trimmed by 5 bases and the J gene end by 2 bases; junction bases not matched to a gene: 2.